This TCR beta chain was recovered during a study of cytomegalovirus exposure and HLA in healthy donors. Study-wide background: The 95 to 150 validation repertoires used a platform that matched the one used for the 666 first-cohort repertoires, as a later analysis reported.

This CDR3 region has 16 residues. CDR1 and CDR2 (germline): MNHNS, SASEGT. The V and J ends lost 3 bases and 4 bases, in that order; junction bases with no gene match: 6. Clones were read by immunoSEQ multiplex PCR, and TCRdb kept only the in-frame ones, dropping some. The repertoire holds roughly 250,000 clones, with around nine tenths as singletons. Study-wide points: The listing of some 170 TCR beta chains classed them as cytomegalovirus-associated.

As to this clone: Its antigen is currently unknown.

This clonotype was sampled from a man aged 18 to 29 in good health and CMV-seronegative. The V gene is TRBV6-1, the J gene TRBJ2-1; 10 bases fit TRBD1. The sample consisted of PBMCs. CDR3 in amino acids: CASSEIWDRGYNEQFF. The CDR3 region has the DNA TGTGCCAGCAGTGAGATTTGGGACAGGGGATACAATGAGCAGTTCTTC.